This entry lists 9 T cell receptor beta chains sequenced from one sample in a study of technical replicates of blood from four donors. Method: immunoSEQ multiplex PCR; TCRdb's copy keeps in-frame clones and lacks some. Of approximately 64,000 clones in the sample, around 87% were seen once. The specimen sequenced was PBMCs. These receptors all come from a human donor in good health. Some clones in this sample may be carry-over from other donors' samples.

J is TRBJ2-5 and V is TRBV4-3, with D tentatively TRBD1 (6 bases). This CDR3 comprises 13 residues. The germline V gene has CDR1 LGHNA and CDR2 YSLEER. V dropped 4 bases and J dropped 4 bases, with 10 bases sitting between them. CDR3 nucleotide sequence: TGCGCCAGCAGCCGACAACAGGGAGAGACCCAGTACTTC. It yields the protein CASSRQQGETQYF.

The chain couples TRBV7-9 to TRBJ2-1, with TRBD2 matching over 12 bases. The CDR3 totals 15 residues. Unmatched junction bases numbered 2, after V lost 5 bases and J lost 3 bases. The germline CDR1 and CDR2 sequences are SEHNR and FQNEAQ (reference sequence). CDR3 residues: CASSASGGVYNEQFF. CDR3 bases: TGTGCCAGCAGCGCTAGCGGGGGGGTCTACAATGAGCAGTTCTTC.

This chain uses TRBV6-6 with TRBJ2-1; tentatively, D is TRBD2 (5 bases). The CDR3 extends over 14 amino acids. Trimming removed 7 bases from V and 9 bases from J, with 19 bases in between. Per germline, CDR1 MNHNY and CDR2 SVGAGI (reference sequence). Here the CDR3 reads CASTLEGLLSEQFF. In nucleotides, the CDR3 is TGTGCCAGCACCCTCGAGGGTCTTCTTAGTGAGCAGTTCTTC.

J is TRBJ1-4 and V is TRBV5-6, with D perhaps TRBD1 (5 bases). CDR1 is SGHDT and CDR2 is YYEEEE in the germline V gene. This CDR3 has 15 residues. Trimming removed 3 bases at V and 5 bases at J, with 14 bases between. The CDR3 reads CASSYPQETNEKLFF. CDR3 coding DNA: TGTGCCAGCAGCTACCCACAGGAGACAAATGAAAAACTGTTTTTT.

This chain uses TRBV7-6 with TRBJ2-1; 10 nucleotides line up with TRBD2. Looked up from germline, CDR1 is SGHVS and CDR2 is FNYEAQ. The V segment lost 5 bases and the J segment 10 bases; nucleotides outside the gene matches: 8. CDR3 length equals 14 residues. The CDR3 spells CASSTSGILGEQFF. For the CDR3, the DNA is TGTGCCAGCAGCACTAGCGGGATTCTGGGCGAGCAGTTCTTC.

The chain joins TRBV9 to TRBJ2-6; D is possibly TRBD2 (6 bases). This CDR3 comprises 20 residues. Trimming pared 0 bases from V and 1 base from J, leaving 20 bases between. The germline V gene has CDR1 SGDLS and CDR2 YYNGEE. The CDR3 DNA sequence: TGTGCCAGCAGCGTAGAGCCCTGGGGAGGCAAACTGTCTGGGGCCAACGTCCTGACTTTC. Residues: CASSVEPWGGKLSGANVLTF.

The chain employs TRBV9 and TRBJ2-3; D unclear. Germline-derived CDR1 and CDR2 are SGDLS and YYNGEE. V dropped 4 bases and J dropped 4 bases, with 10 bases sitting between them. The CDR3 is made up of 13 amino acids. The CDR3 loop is CASSPPVPDTQYF. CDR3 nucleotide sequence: TGTGCCAGCAGCCCCCCGGTCCCAGATACGCAGTATTTT.

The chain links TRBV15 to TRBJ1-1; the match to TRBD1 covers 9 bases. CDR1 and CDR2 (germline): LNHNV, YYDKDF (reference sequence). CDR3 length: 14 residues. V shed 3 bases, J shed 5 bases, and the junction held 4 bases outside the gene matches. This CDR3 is CATSSTGTGTEAFF. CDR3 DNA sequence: TGTGCCACCAGCAGCACCGGGACAGGGACTGAAGCTTTCTTT.

This chain's CDR3 is CASSITPINYGYTF. The CDR3 DNA reads TGTGCCAGTAGTATAACACCGATTAACTATGGCTACACCTTC. This sequence joins TRBV19 and TRBJ1-2; no clear D gene. Germline V gives CDR1 LNHDA, CDR2 SQIVND (reference sequence). The CDR3 is 14 amino acids. Trimming removed 2 bases from V and 1 base from J, with 8 bases in between.